Given below is one T cell receptor (beta chain) in context. The record originates from a study of cytomegalovirus exposure and HLA in healthy donors. The CDR3 is made up of 13 amino acids. The V gene's germline CDR1 is LNHNV and CDR2 YYDKDF (reference sequence). V was clipped by 0 bases and J by 5 bases, with 6 bases between them. PCR primers comprised 60 Vbeta and 13 Jbeta primers. Here immunoSEQ multiplex PCR was the method, and the copy in TCRdb shows in-frame clones only, minus some. The sample has about 130,000 clones; 80% are singletons. The sequencing input was PBMCs. The receptor comes from a man younger than 40 in good health and CMV-seropositive. This chain uses TRBV15 with TRBJ2-3; D is uncertain. The CDR3 loop is CATSRDRRDTQYF. The DNA for the CDR3 is TGTGCCACCAGCAGAGATAGGAGAGATACGCAGTATTTT. Full variable domain (rest looked up from reference TRBV15 and TRBJ2-3): DAMVIQNPRYQVTQFGKPVTLSCSQTLNHNVMYWYQQKSSQAPKLLFHYYDKDFNNEADTPDNFQSRRPNTSFCFLDIRSPGLGDTAMYLCATSRDRRDTQYFGPGTRLTVL.